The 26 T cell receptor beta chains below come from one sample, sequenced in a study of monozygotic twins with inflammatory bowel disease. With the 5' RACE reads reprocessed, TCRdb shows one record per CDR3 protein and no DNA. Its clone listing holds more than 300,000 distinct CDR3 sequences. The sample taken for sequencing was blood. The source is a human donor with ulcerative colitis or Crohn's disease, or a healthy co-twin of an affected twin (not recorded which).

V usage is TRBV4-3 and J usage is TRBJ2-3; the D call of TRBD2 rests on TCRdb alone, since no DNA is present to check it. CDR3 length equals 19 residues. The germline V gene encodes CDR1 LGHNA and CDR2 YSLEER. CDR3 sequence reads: CASSRGLAGSLSSTDTQYF.

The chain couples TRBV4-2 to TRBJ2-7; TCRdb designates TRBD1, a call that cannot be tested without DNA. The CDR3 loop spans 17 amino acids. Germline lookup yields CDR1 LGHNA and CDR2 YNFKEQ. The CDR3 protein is CASSPQIQGQPLYEQYF.

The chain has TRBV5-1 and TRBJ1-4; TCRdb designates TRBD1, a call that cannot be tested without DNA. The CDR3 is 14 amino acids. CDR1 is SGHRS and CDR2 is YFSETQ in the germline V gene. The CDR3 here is CASSPGTVGEKLFF.

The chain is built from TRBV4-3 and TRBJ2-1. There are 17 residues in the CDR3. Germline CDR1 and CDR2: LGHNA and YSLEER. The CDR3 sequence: CASSQDLGSGPYNEQFF.

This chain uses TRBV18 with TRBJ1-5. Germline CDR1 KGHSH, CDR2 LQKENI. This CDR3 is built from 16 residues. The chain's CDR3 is CASSPTGQFANQPQHF.

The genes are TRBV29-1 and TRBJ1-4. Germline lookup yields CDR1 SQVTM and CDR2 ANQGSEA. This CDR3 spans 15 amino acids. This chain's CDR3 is CSVDLEQSDNEKLFF.

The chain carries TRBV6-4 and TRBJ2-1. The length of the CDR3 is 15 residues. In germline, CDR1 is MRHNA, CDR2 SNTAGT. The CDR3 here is CASSDSAILHGEQFF.

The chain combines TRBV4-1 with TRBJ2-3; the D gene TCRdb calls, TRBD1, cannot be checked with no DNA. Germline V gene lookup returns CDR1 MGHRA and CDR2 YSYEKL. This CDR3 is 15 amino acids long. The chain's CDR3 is CASSHPGFQSDTQYF.

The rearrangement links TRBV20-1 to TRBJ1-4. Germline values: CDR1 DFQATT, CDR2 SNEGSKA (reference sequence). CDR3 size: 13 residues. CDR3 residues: CSASGATNEKLFF.

This CDR3 is CASSLEENEQYF. V and J are TRBV5-1 and TRBJ2-7. The V gene's germline CDR1 is SGHRS and CDR2 YFSETQ. The CDR3 covers 12 residues.

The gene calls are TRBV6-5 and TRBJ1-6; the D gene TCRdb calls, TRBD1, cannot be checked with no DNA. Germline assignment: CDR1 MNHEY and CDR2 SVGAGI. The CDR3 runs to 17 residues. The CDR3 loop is CASSYAGRRSYNSPLHF.

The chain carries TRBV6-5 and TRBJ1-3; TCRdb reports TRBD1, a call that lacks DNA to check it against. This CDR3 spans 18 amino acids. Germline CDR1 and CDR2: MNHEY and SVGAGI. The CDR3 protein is CASSYGEYRGLTGNSIYF.

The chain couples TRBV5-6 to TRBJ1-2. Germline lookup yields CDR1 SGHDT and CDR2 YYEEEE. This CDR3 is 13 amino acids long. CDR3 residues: CASSPVRGNGYTF.

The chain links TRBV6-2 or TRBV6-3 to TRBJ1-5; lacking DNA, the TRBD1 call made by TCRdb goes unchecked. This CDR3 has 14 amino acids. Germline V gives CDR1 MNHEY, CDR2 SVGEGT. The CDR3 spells CASRDRVRNQPQHF.

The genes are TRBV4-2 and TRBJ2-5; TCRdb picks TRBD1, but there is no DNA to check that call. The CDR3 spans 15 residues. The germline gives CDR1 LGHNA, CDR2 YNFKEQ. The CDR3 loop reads CASSSEGGAQETQYF.

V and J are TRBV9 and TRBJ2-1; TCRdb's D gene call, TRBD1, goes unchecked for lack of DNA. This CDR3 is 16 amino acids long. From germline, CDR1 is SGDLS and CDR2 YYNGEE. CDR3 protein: CASSVAGGTAYNEQFF. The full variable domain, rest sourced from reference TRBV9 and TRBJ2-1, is DSGVTQTPKHLITATGQRVTLRCSPRSGDLSVYWYQQSLDQGLQFLIQYYNGEERAKGNILERFSAQQFPDLHSELNLSSLELGDSALYFCASSVAGGTAYNEQFFGPGTRLTVL.

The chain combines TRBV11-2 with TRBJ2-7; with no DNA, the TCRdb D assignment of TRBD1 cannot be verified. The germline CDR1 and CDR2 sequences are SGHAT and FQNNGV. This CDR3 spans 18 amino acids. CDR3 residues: CASSTQDPDRGRGYEQYF.

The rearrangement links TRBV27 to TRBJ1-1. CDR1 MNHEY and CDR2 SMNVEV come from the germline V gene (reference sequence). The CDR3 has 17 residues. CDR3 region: CASSLFPGEHMNTEAFF.

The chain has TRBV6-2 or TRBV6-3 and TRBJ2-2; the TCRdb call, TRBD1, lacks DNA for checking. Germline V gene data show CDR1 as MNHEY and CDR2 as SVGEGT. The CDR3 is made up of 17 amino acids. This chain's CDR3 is CASSYNRGTGNTGELFF.

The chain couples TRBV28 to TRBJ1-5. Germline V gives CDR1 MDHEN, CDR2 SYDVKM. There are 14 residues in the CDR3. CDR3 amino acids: CASSLISQWVAQHF.

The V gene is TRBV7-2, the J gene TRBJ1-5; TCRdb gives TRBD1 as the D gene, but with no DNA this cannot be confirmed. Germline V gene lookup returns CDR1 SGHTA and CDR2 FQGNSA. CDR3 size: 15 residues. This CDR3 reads CASSFAADRAQPQHF.

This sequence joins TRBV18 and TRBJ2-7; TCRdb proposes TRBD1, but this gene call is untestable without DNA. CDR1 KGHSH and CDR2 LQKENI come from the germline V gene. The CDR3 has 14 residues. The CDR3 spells CASSRGGNTYEQYF.

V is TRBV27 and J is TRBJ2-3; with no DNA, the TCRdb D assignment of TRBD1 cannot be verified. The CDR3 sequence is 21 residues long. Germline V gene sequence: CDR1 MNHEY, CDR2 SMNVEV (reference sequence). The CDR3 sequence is CASTTHGLSSLGGGSTDTQYF.

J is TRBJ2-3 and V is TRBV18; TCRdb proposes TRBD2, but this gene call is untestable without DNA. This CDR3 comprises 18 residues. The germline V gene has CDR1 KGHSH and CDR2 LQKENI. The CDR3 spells CASSPPNLLAGGRSTQYF.

This chain's CDR3 is CASSRTGTGLYGYTF. The chain couples TRBV4-1 to TRBJ1-2; the D gene TCRdb calls, TRBD1, cannot be checked with no DNA. The CDR3 sequence is 15 residues long. CDR1 and CDR2 (germline): MGHRA, YSYEKL.

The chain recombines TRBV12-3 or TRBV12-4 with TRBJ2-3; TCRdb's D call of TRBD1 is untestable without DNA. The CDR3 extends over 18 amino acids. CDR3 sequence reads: CASSRWTGGARSTDTQYF.